This T cell receptor beta chain was retrieved from a study of T cell clusters in autoimmune cytopenias. TRB rearrangements were amplified by touch-down multiplex PCR with mixed TRB-A/B primers. Each CDR3 protein gets one entry in TCRdb, which reprocessed the multiplex PCR reads and gives no DNA. The table for this sample gives 6,500 to 8,500 distinct CDR3 sequences. The V gene's germline CDR1 is MNHNS and CDR2 SASEGT. CDR3 length: 16 residues. Each sample's input was around 250 ng genomic DNA, 40,000 or so genome equivalents. This sequence originates from a human donor with an autoimmune cytopenia or autoimmune hepatitis (not recorded which). What was sequenced was peripheral blood. The chain uses TRBV6-1 and TRBJ2-3. CDR3 region: CASSEAGFDFTDTQYF.